The 19 T cell receptor beta chains presented below share a single source sample, sequenced in a study of naive and memory T cell subsets. The beta constant-region primer was an equimolar mix of two oligonucleotides covering TRBC1 and TRBC2. Nested alpha and beta constant-region primers with the SP2 primer drove four PCR rounds on ligated cDNA. TCRdb re-called the UMI-ligation and nested PCR reads through MiXCR, storing one row per CDR3 protein. Here the sample spans over 90,000 distinct CDR3 sequences, approximately 11% being singletons. Points from the study as a whole: Especially in CD8 cells, naive repertoires contained a few larger clonotypes, possibly CD45RA-re-expressing memory cells.

These receptors lack a known antigen. Sequenced input: naive CD4+ T cells from blood. These receptors were taken from a human donor in good health.

This clonotype was detected many times. The chain has TRBV12-3 or TRBV12-4 and TRBJ2-2; 9 bases fit TRBD2. The ends lost 9 bases at V and 1 base at J; junction bases unmatched: 12. The CDR3 runs 17 residues. The CDR3 protein is CASPSPAGGQNTGELFF. The CDR3 DNA follows: TGTGCCAGTCCCTCTCCCGCGGGAGGGCAGAACACCGGGGAGCTGTTTTTT.

This clonotype appeared a few times. The CDR3 DNA reads as TGCGCCAGCAGCTTGTGGGAGGGCGGCACAGATACGCAGTATTTT. It translates to CASSLWEGGTDTQYF. This sequence joins TRBV5-1 and TRBJ2-3; 7 bases match TRBD2. The junction had 3 bases not matched to a gene; V was cut back by 1 base and J by 1 base. There are 15 residues in the CDR3. Per the germline V gene, CDR1 is SGHRS and CDR2 is YFSETQ.

This chain connects TRBV7-8 to TRBJ2-1, with 14 positions matching TRBD2. The CDR3 sequence is 17 residues long. Germline assignment: CDR1 SGHVS and CDR2 FQNEAQ. The V and J ends lost 2 bases and 4 bases, in that order; junction bases with no gene match: 4. The CDR3: CASSLQGTSGGYNEQFF. In DNA, the CDR3 is TGTGCCAGCAGCTTACAAGGGACTAGCGGGGGATACAATGAGCAGTTCTTC.

The chain recombines TRBV7-9 with TRBJ2-7; the D call may be TRBD1 or TRBD2 (6 bases each). The CDR3 contains 16 residues. Germline V lookup: CDR1 SEHNR, CDR2 FQNEAQ (reference sequence). V shed 4 bases and J shed 2 bases, with 18 bases lying between them. CDR3 DNA: TGTGCCAGCAGCTCCGCGGGGCCAGGGGCACCCTACGAGCAGTACTTC. Protein sequence: CASSSAGPGAPYEQYF.

This clonotype has only a few counts. This chain connects TRBV30 to TRBJ2-5, with 7 bases fitting TRBD2. This CDR3 region has 16 residues. J gave up 2 bases and V 4 bases, and 13 bases lay outside the gene matches. Germline CDR1 is GTSNPN and CDR2 is SVGIG (reference sequence). The CDR3 DNA reads TGTGCCTGGAACCGGGAACTAGCGAGAACACAAGAGACCCAGTACTTC. Translating gives CAWNRELARTQETQYF.

As DNA, the CDR3 is TGTGCCAGCAGTTTAACGGCGGGAGAGGGCCATGAGCAGTTCTTC. Translated, it gives CASSLTAGEGHEQFF. This chain connects TRBV12-3 or TRBV12-4 to TRBJ2-1; 7 bases are shared with TRBD2. This CDR3 has 15 residues. V shed 2 bases and J 8 bases; nucleotides not matched to a gene: 9.

J is TRBJ2-6 and V is TRBV11-3; 10 bases line up with TRBD1. The trim removed 5 bases at V and 0 bases at J, leaving 7 bases unmatched. This CDR3 has 18 amino acids. The germline V gene encodes CDR1 SGHNT and CDR2 YENEEA. The CDR3 here is CASSGRDRGSSGANVLTF. CDR3 in DNA: TGTGCCAGCAGCGGACGGGACAGGGGAAGCTCTGGGGCCAACGTCCTGACTTTC.

The V gene is TRBV5-1, the J gene TRBJ1-1; no definite D call. Germline V gene data show CDR1 as SGHRS and CDR2 as YFSETQ. Trimming removed 0 bases at V and 1 base at J, with 10 bases between. The CDR3 length is 15 residues. The CDR3 loop is CASSLDAGSNTEAFF. CDR3 coding DNA: TGCGCCAGCAGCTTGGATGCGGGATCGAACACTGAAGCTTTCTTT.

J is TRBJ2-2 and V is TRBV29-1; D is unclear. Trimming shortened V by 6 bases and J by 1 base, and 18 bases separated the two germline ends. The CDR3 runs 16 residues. CDR1 and CDR2 (germline): SQVTM, ANQGSEA. CDR3 loop: CSVNTVGPVNTGELFF. The CDR3 nucleotides are TGCAGCGTCAATACAGTCGGACCCGTGAACACCGGGGAGCTGTTTTTT.

This clonotype was seen a handful of times. V gene TRBV7-9 combines with J gene TRBJ2-2; 7 bases align to TRBD1. CDR1 SEHNR and CDR2 FQNEAQ come from the germline V gene (reference sequence). V dropped 1 base and J dropped 4; count of bases not matched to a gene: 6. This CDR3 contains 16 residues. The CDR3 reads CASSLDRGVGTGELFF. CDR3 coding DNA: TGTGCCAGCAGCTTAGACAGGGGAGTTGGCACCGGGGAGCTGTTTTTT. Together with reference TRBV7-9 and TRBJ2-2, the CDR3 gives the full variable domain: DTGVSQNPRHKITKRGQNVTFRCDPISEHNRLYWYRQTLGQGPEFLTYFQNEAQLEKSRLLSDRFSAERPKGSFSTLEIQRTEQGDSAMYLCASSLDRGVGTGELFFGEGSRLTVL.

The V call is TRBV4-3, the J call TRBJ1-6, with a possible D match to TRBD1 (5 bases). This CDR3 region has 15 residues. CDR1 is LGHNA and CDR2 is YSLEER in the germline V gene. V was cut by 0 bases and J by 6 bases, with 9 bases left in between. The CDR3: CASSQDRQGNSPLHF. The CDR3 nucleotides are TGCGCCAGCAGCCAAGATCGTCAGGGTAATTCACCCCTCCACTTT.

This clonotype was detected only a few times. V is TRBV19 and J is TRBJ1-1; D unresolved. The CDR3 has 12 residues. V dropped 2 bases and J dropped 3 bases, with 4 bases sitting between them. CDR1 LNHDA and CDR2 SQIVND come from the germline V gene (reference sequence). The CDR3 region is CASSIWDTEAFF. The CDR3 DNA reads TGTGCCAGTAGTATATGGGACACTGAAGCTTTCTTT.

This clonotype was counted ten times or more. The rearrangement joins TRBV30 to TRBJ2-2; the D is unclear. This CDR3 is 14 amino acids long. CDR1 GTSNPN and CDR2 SVGIG come from the germline V gene (reference sequence). Trimming pared 1 base from V and 1 base from J, leaving 7 bases between. The CDR3 nucleotides read TGTGCCTGGAGTGCGCAGGTGAACACCGGGGAGCTGTTTTTT. This gives the protein CAWSAQVNTGELFF.

The genes are TRBV28 and TRBJ1-5; D perhaps matches TRBD1 (6 bases). Germline CDR1 reads MDHEN; CDR2 reads SYDVKM. This CDR3 region has 12 residues. Between the trimmed V and J ends, which lost 6 bases and 11 bases, there was a span of 14 bases. The CDR3 region has the DNA TGTGCCAGCAGGCAGGGGTTGAGTTCCCAGCATTTT. Translated, it gives CASRQGLSSQHF.

This clonotype appeared many times. The CDR3 DNA reads TGTGCCAGCAGTTACAGGGACTACTCCTACAATGAGCAGTTCTTC. The encoded protein is CASSYRDYSYNEQFF. The genes are TRBV6-2 or TRBV6-3 and TRBJ2-1; 7 bases are shared with TRBD2. This CDR3 contains 15 residues. Germline assignment: CDR1 MNHEY and CDR2 SVGEGT. V shed 2 bases and J 0 bases; nucleotides not matched to a gene: 1.

V is TRBV10-3 and J is TRBJ2-5; D unresolved. Trimming took off 2 bases at V and 2 bases at J, with 12 bases between the two ends. CDR1 and CDR2 from the germline V gene are ENHRY and SYGVKD. This CDR3 spans 15 amino acids. CDR3 DNA sequence: TGTGCCATCAGTGAGGGGATAACAAGACAAGAGACCCAGTACTTC. It codes for CAISEGITRQETQYF.

A few counts support this clonotype. The chain recombines TRBV20-1 with TRBJ2-7, with 8 bases lining up with TRBD2. This CDR3 region has 15 residues. The germline V gene encodes CDR1 DFQATT and CDR2 SNEGSKA (reference sequence). Losses at the gene ends were 6 bases for V and 0 bases for J; bases not matched to a gene: 10. DNA for the CDR3: TGCAGTGCCGATATAGCGGGGAGGAGCTCCTACGAGCAGTACTTC. Protein product: CSADIAGRSSYEQYF.

This clonotype was counted at least ten times. This chain uses TRBV21-1 with TRBJ2-2; the table assigns TRBD2, which was not confirmed against the DNA. TRBV21-1 is a listed pseudogene. This CDR3 spans 17 amino acids. CDR3 DNA: TGTGCCAGCAGCAGTCGGGTCGGGCCCGACGAGGCCGGGGAGCTGTTTTTT. Protein sequence: CASSSRVGPDEAGELFF.

This clonotype has at least ten counts. V gene TRBV29-1 combines with J gene TRBJ2-5, with D possibly TRBD1 on 6 matching bases. Germline values: CDR1 SQVTM, CDR2 ANQGSEA. Trimming took 7 bases from V and 5 from J, leaving 14 bases between them. This CDR3 is 12 amino acids long. CDR3 nucleotide sequence: TGCAGCGCCAAATCAGGGGTGGAGACCCAGTACTTC. Its translation is CSAKSGVETQYF.